This TCR beta chain emerged from a study of T cell changes during pregnancy in multiple sclerosis (dated by TCRdb to between 2017 and 2020). For the wider study: The study examined how the T cell repertoire changed over the course of pregnancy in women with multiple sclerosis.

Worth noting for this clone: Its antigen is still unknown. Base qualities are missing; no much larger clone stands one base away.

Library generation was performed with the immunoSEQ multiplex PCR assay. Drawn from immuneACCESS, this table holds only the in-frame rearrangements with V and J called that TCRdb kept. Clones are partly lost; checked studies trace under half to an unresolved V gene and leave the rest unexplained. The sample profile shows 70,000 to 95,000 clones; just over 90% of them were found once. The ten biggest clones cover around 2.2% of the sample. Reading the germline V gene gives CDR1 SGHTA and CDR2 FQGTGA. Here V drops 5 bases and J drops 7 bases, and the junction holds 6 bases not matched to any gene. The cysteine opens and the phenylalanine closes a CDR3 of 15 amino acids. The kept DNA is CDR3 alone, 45 bases in frame from the first base.

This sequence originates from a female donor in good health, enrolled as a control in a pregnancy study. Recombination linked TRBV7-3 to TRBJ2-1; 12 central nucleotides agree with TRBD2. This sample comprised peripheral blood, obtained in the second trimester of pregnancy. The CDR3 has the sequence CASSALAGGRNEQFF. The DNA sequence reads TGTGCCAGCAGCGCACTAGCGGGGGGCAGGAATGAGCAGTTCTTC.